These 18 T cell receptor beta chains came from one sample sequenced in a study of T cell responses to AZD1222 COVID-19 vaccine. Repertoires were generated with immunoSEQ multiplex PCR, while TCRdb's copy carries only in-frame clones and drops some. The sample consists of 60,000 to 85,000 clones, 70% to 90% of them appearing once. The sample here was peripheral blood, taken 28 days after the second dose of the MenACWY control vaccine. Receptor source: an adult who received the MenACWY meningococcal vaccine as a control.

V gene TRBV6-1 combines with J gene TRBJ1-5; D might be TRBD1 (6 bases). The CDR3 extends over 15 amino acids. Germline V gene sequence: CDR1 MNHNS, CDR2 SASEGT. The V end was cut by 2 bases, the J end by 7 bases, with 15 bases between. CDR3 sequence: CASSESGASGQPQHF. CDR3 DNA: TGTGCCAGCAGTGAATCGGGGGCCTCAGGGCAGCCCCAGCATTTT.

This chain links TRBV5-1 with TRBJ2-7, with D perhaps TRBD1 (6 bases). The CDR3 covers 15 residues. Trimming pared 0 bases from V and 5 bases from J, leaving 15 bases between. Germline CDR1 is SGHRS and CDR2 is YFSETQ. CDR3 DNA: TGCGCCAGCAGCTTGGTAGTGGGGGCAGGGAACGAGCAGTACTTC. Translating gives CASSLVVGAGNEQYF.

The rearrangement links TRBV19 to TRBJ2-7; tentatively, D is TRBD1 or TRBD2 (5 bases each). The CDR3 is 15 residues long. The germline V and J ends were trimmed by 4 bases and 2 bases, with 15 bases remaining between them. Germline V gene data show CDR1 as LNHDA and CDR2 as SQIVND (reference sequence). For the CDR3, the DNA is TGTGCCAGTAGTAATATTGGGGACGGTACCTACGAGCAGTACTTC. This gives the protein CASSNIGDGTYEQYF.

The chain has TRBV19 and TRBJ1-1, with 7 bases matching TRBD1. The CDR3 has 12 residues. Germline CDR1 is LNHDA and CDR2 is SQIVND (reference sequence). With V trimmed by 9 bases and J by 10 bases, 11 bases remained unmatched. This CDR3 is CASLGQWERAFF. The CDR3 coding sequence is TGTGCCAGCCTGGGACAGTGGGAGAGAGCTTTCTTT.

V gene TRBV11-2 combines with J gene TRBJ2-2, with 11 bases matching TRBD2. The V segment lost 5 bases and the J segment 6 bases; nucleotides outside the gene matches: 8. Germline V gives CDR1 SGHAT, CDR2 FQNNGV. This CDR3 comprises 16 residues. Here the CDR3 reads CASSLTSGSTPGELFF. Here the CDR3 DNA reads TGTGCCAGCAGCCTCACTAGCGGGAGTACCCCCGGGGAGCTGTTTTTT.

The genes are TRBV19 and TRBJ1-6; no clear D gene. CDR3 length: 14 amino acids. The V end was cut by 6 bases, the J end by 7 bases, with 13 bases between. Germline CDR1 and CDR2: LNHDA and SQIVND (reference sequence). The CDR3 region has the DNA TGTGCCAGTAGGGACGGACCTTGGAATTCACCCCTCCACTTT. It encodes CASRDGPWNSPLHF.

The chain recombines TRBV18 with TRBJ1-1, with D possibly TRBD1 on 6 matching bases. V lost 0 bases and J lost 1, with 9 bases in between. Germline V gene data show CDR1 as KGHSH and CDR2 as LQKENI. This CDR3 contains 15 residues. As DNA, the CDR3 is TGTGCCAGCTCACCACCTAGGGGGGAGAACACTGAAGCTTTCTTT. Amino acids: CASSPPRGENTEAFF.

The genes are TRBV29-1 and TRBJ1-2, with 7 bases fitting TRBD1. The CDR3 is made up of 13 amino acids. Per the germline V gene, CDR1 is SQVTM and CDR2 is ANQGSEA. After removal of 6 bases from V and 2 bases from J, the junction contained 6 bases not matched to a gene. The CDR3 sequence is CSVPKTGNYGYTF. CDR3 DNA sequence: TGCAGCGTCCCAAAGACAGGGAACTATGGCTACACCTTC.

The chain joins TRBV6-6 to TRBJ2-7; D is perhaps TRBD1 (5 bases). The CDR3 consists of 14 residues. Germline CDR1 is MNHNY and CDR2 is SVGAGI (reference sequence). V lost 7 bases and J lost 1, with 14 bases in between. CDR3 nucleotides: TGTGCCAGCATTCCAAGGGGCGCATCCTACGAGCAGTACTTC. Amino acid sequence: CASIPRGASYEQYF.

The rearrangement joins TRBV7-8 to TRBJ2-7; D not certain. The V end lost 5 bases, the J end lost 3 bases, and 14 bases lay between the germline ends. There are 14 residues in the CDR3. Germline V gene lookup returns CDR1 SGHVS and CDR2 FQNEAQ. CDR3 region: CASSLGRQNYEQYF. CDR3 DNA: TGTGCCAGCAGCCTAGGGCGGCAGAACTACGAGCAGTACTTC.

The genes are TRBV2 and TRBJ2-1; either TRBD1 or TRBD2 may fit D (5 bases each). Germline lookup yields CDR1 SNHLY and CDR2 FYNNEI. The V and J ends lost 6 bases and 0 bases respectively, with 9 bases between them. There are 14 residues in the CDR3. In DNA, the CDR3 is TGTGCCAGCAGGGGACGGACCTCCTACAATGAGCAGTTCTTC. Its translation is CASRGRTSYNEQFF.

The V gene is TRBV27, the J gene TRBJ2-7; TRBD1 might be the D (6 bases). CDR1 is MNHEY, CDR2 SMNVEV, per germline (reference sequence). The length of the CDR3 is 15 residues. V lost 4 bases, J lost 1 base, and 14 bases lay in between. CDR3 loop: CASSYQGYGSYEQYF. The CDR3 nucleotides are TGTGCCAGCAGTTACCAGGGGTACGGGTCCTACGAGCAGTACTTC.

J is TRBJ2-7 and V is TRBV19; D is perhaps TRBD1 (5 bases). V dropped 6 bases and J dropped 4 bases, with 10 bases sitting between them. Germline-derived CDR1 and CDR2 are LNHDA and SQIVND (reference sequence). The CDR3 length is 12 residues. CDR3 amino acids: CASSPAGYEQYF. The CDR3 DNA follows: TGTGCCAGTAGCCCCGCAGGGTACGAGCAGTACTTC.

V and J are TRBV5-1 and TRBJ2-1, with D possibly TRBD2 on 6 matching bases. V dropped 4 bases and J dropped 1 base, with 15 bases sitting between them. In germline, CDR1 is SGHRS, CDR2 YFSETQ. The CDR3 spans 16 residues. The CDR3 DNA is TGCGCCAGCAGCCCCGGAGGAGGAGGGTCCTACAATGAGCAGTTCTTC. Encoded protein: CASSPGGGGSYNEQFF.

The gene calls are TRBV3-1 (or the pseudogene TRBV3-2) and TRBJ1-2; 10 bases fit TRBD1. The CDR3 spans 15 residues. V shed 2 bases, J shed 3 bases, and the junction held 3 bases outside the gene matches. Germline values: CDR1 LGHDT, CDR2 YNNKEL (reference sequence). The CDR3 reads CASSQPGQGYYGYTF. As DNA, the CDR3 is TGTGCCAGCAGCCAACCGGGACAGGGGTACTATGGCTACACCTTC.

V and J are TRBV18 and TRBJ1-6; TRBD1 aligns across 8 bases. The CDR3 is 19 residues long. The germline V gene has CDR1 KGHSH and CDR2 LQKENI. V lost 2 bases, J lost 5 bases, and 14 bases stayed unmatched. CDR3 coding DNA: TGTGCCAGCTCACCAACTCTCCCCGACAGGGGAGTAAATAATTCACCCCTCCACTTT. This encodes CASSPTLPDRGVNNSPLHF.

The chain's CDR3 is CASSGQGLDWADTQYF. In DNA form, the CDR3 reads TGTGCCAGCAGCGGACAGGGGTTGGATTGGGCAGATACGCAGTATTTT. The chain links TRBV9 to TRBJ2-3, with 8 bases identical to TRBD1. Losses at the gene ends were 3 bases for V and 4 bases for J; bases not matched to a gene: 10. CDR3 length: 16 residues. The germline V gene has CDR1 SGDLS and CDR2 YYNGEE.

The rearrangement joins TRBV10-3 to TRBJ2-7; maybe TRBD1 (6 bases). CDR3 length: 15 amino acids. CDR1 is ENHRY and CDR2 is SYGVKD in the germline V gene. The V and J ends lost 2 bases and 0 bases respectively, with 11 bases between them. The CDR3 sequence is CAISEPGQTSYEQYF. In nucleotides, the CDR3 is TGTGCCATCAGTGAGCCCGGACAGACCTCCTACGAGCAGTACTTC.